This record looks at one T cell receptor (beta chain) sequence and its context. Its binding antigen is unknown. It has no much larger one-base neighbor in the sample; base qualities were not kept. Spanning cysteine to phenylalanine, the CDR3 consists of 16 amino acids. The kept DNA is CDR3 alone, 48 bases in frame from the first base. The germline V and J ends show losses of 0 bases and 8 bases respectively, and no gene match explains 8 bases of the junction. CDR1 and CDR2 were assigned from the germline V gene (reference sequence) as LNHNV and YYDKDF. This sample is part of a study of blood T cell repertoires in COVID-19 (dated by TCRdb to 2019 to 2021). Notes on the research overall: Samples covering the acute and convalescent phases of COVID-19 were provided by collaborators in the United States, Italy and Spain. The sample metadata nearly always contained a de-identified subject ID, COVID-19 status, age in years and sex. Where available, HLA class I and class II types were obtained from metadata supplied by the sample provider rather than from assay-based typing. The repertoires were made available in a free public database intended to serve as a resource for research on the immune response to SARS-CoV-2. Deeply sampled blood TCRbeta repertoires from subjects exposed to, actively infected with, or recovered from COVID-19 were included in the dataset. The prospective study material was composed of cDNA or gDNA derived from T cells, B-cell-depleted T cells, or PBMCs. Samples were obtained from the ongoing ImmuneRACE study (first 160 participants) and from approximately 1,200 subjects provided by 6 global collaborators. The paper's findings and limits, for the study overall: The quantity of clinical and demographic metadata differed by source and by participant and was supplied without curation.

One collaborating source in Seattle enrolled patients while the patients were actively infected and followed the patients over time throughout the course of disease. The collaborating institutions used their own protocols to collect whole blood in K2EDTA tubes. For TCRbeta analysis, collaborator samples were shipped as frozen whole blood, as isolated PBMCs, or as DNA extracted from either sample type. TCRbeta CDR3 regions were amplified from genomic DNA by means of the immunoSEQ Assay, a bias-controlled multiplex PCR. The paper's processing steps were these. The number of nucleated cells in each sample was estimated from the amplification of reference gene primers within the assay. To quantify the absolute abundance of each unique TCRbeta CDR3 rearrangement, sequence reads were collapsed and filtered. Productive Simpson clonality was computed per sample as the square root of Simpson's diversity index over productive rearrangements. Entries here come from immuneACCESS through TCRdb and include only in-frame sequences with V and J called. Some clones fail to appear in such tables; in the studies checked, an unresolved V gene covers under half of the shortfall, and the cause of the remainder is unknown. The V and J calls and clone size are taken from that table; D and trimming were inferred from the DNA. This sample comprises about 200,000 clones, 82% of them detected only once. 7.8% of the sample is held by the ten biggest clonotypes.

The specimen sequenced was peripheral blood. The sequence came from a woman aged 60-75 years with COVID-19, enrolled during active disease. The sequence joins TRBV15 to TRBJ2-1, with TRBD2 matching 9 junction bases. CDR3 protein: CATSREGLAGRDEQFF. The DNA reads TGTGCCACCAGCAGAGAGGGGCTAGCGGGAAGGGATGAGCAGTTCTTC. The entire variable domain, with the stretches around the CDR3 drawn from the reference TRBV15 and TRBJ2-1 proteins, is DAMVIQNPRYQVTQFGKPVTLSCSQTLNHNVMYWYQQKSSQAPKLLFHYYDKDFNNEADTPDNFQSRRPNTSFCFLDIRSPGLGDTAMYLCATSREGLAGRDEQFFGPGTRLTVL.